Given below is one TCR beta chain in context. Its specificity is unknown. The sample's time point: about a year of natalizumab therapy. This was a survey-level run. Every PCR reaction included synthetic inline CDR3 controls for all V-J pairings. Here immunoSEQ multiplex PCR was the method, and the copy in TCRdb shows in-frame clones only, minus some. The sample contains 25,000 or so clones, approximately 90% of which appear only once. This sample stems from a study of multiple sclerosis patients with progressive multifocal leukoencephalopathy. Study-wide results and caveats: PML-onset expanded TRB clones were detectable before and during natalizumab therapy. Lower normalized Shannon entropy suggested reduced TRB diversity in most PML patients.

The V end was cut by 4 bases, the J end by 3 bases, with 15 bases between. CDR1 is MNHNS, CDR2 SASEGT, per germline. The CDR3 is 15 amino acids. This sequence joins TRBV6-1 and TRBJ1-1; D perhaps matches TRBD1 (5 bases). The specimen was PBMCs, collected from a patient treated with natalizumab. The sequence derives from a man aged 25-40 years with multiple sclerosis. The CDR3 region is CASSGSPQGYTEAFF. The CDR3 nucleotides read TGTGCCAGCAGTGGGTCCCCTCAGGGCTACACTGAAGCTTTCTTT.